A single sample gave rise to the 31 T cell receptor beta chains below, sequenced in a study of beta chain features in type 1 diabetes (dated by TCRdb to the late 2010s). Libraries were constructed by the immunoSEQ multiplex PCR assay. The entire isolated RNA was reverse transcribed using the High Capacity cDNA Reverse Transcription Kit, and thus expressed TCRB transcripts were sequenced. The table comes from immuneACCESS by way of TCRdb, which keeps in-frame sequences with V and J called. Part of the clones is missing from these tables; in studies checked, under half for an unresolved V gene and the rest for unknown reasons. The sample table holds a few hundred thousand clones, of which roughly 16% were seen once. Of the sample, 0.019% falls within the top ten clones. Sequencing was done on a sample of naive CD4+ T cells from blood. This specimen's cell subset or site label, interpreted: true naive CD4+ T cells. The receptors were gathered from a woman under 30 in good health.

This sequence joins TRBV30 and TRBJ2-2; tentatively, D is TRBD1 (6 bases). Trimming took off 0 bases at V and 7 bases at J, with 12 bases between the two ends. From germline, CDR1 is GTSNPN and CDR2 SVGIG (reference sequence). The CDR3 runs 14 residues. CDR3 nucleotides: TGTGCCTGGAGTGTACCCCCAGGGGACGGGGAGCTGTTTTTT. This translates into CAWSVPPGDGELFF.

The chain uses TRBV7-2 and TRBJ1-2, with TRBD1 identical over 7 bases. The CDR3 sequence is 14 residues long. The germline CDR1 and CDR2 sequences are SGHTA and FQGNSA. V shed 8 bases, J shed 6 bases, and the junction held 12 bases outside the gene matches. The CDR3, as DNA: TGTGCCAGCCGAGCCCCAGACAGGGTAGATGGCTACACCTTC. It translates to CASRAPDRVDGYTF.

This chain uses TRBV9 with TRBJ2-3; possible D gene TRBD2, 6 bases. CDR1 is SGDLS and CDR2 is YYNGEE in the germline V gene. The CDR3 contains 14 residues. CDR3 protein: CASRAGTSTDTQYF. The DNA of the CDR3 is TGTGCGTCGCGCGCGGGAACTAGCACAGATACGCAGTATTTT.

In this sample, this clone turned up a few times. The chain uses TRBV5-4 and TRBJ2-2; 8 nucleotides align to TRBD2. Germline V lookup: CDR1 SGHNT, CDR2 YYREEE (reference sequence). CDR3 length: 15 amino acids. V lost 2 bases and J lost 1; bases outside the gene matches: 1. Written as DNA, the CDR3 is TGTGCCAGCAGCTTAAGCGGGAGGAACACCGGGGAGCTGTTTTTT. Protein product: CASSLSGRNTGELFF.

The CDR3 bases are TGTGCCACGGCGAGGGGGCATTCCTACGAGCAGTACTTC. Encoded protein: CATARGHSYEQYF. The gene calls are TRBV7-3 and TRBJ2-7, with 7 bases fitting TRBD1. V lost 10 bases and J lost 1; bases outside the gene matches: 7. Germline V gives CDR1 SGHTA, CDR2 FQGTGA. CDR3 size: 13 residues.

This clone has just a few counts. The J gene is TRBJ2-5, the V gene TRBV5-1; 8 positions match TRBD2. The CDR3 loop spans 14 amino acids. Germline loops: CDR1 SGHRS, CDR2 YFSETQ. V lost 4 bases, J lost 3 bases, and 5 bases stayed unmatched. The CDR3 protein is CASSVTLAEETQYF. In DNA, the CDR3 is TGCGCCAGCAGCGTGACACTAGCGGAAGAGACCCAGTACTTC.

The V gene is TRBV18, the J gene TRBJ1-1; the match to TRBD1 covers 10 bases. This CDR3 is 15 amino acids long. Germline trimming cut 5 bases from V and 4 bases from J; bases unmatched to any gene: 7. The germline gives CDR1 KGHSH, CDR2 LQKENI. The chain's CDR3 is CASSSAGTGVTEAFF. CDR3 sequence (DNA): TGTGCCAGCTCATCAGCCGGGACAGGGGTCACTGAAGCTTTCTTT.

V usage is TRBV18 and J usage is TRBJ2-7; 7 bases fit TRBD2. Unmatched junction bases numbered 7, after V lost 3 bases and J lost 5 bases. The CDR3 loop spans 14 amino acids. Germline lookup yields CDR1 KGHSH and CDR2 LQKENI. The CDR3 protein is CASSPRENSDEQYF. As DNA, the CDR3 is TGTGCCAGCTCACCGCGGGAGAACTCTGACGAGCAGTACTTC.

The V and J genes are TRBV14 and TRBJ2-7, with TRBD2 as a possible D gene (5 bases). The V and J ends lost 4 bases and 10 bases respectively, with 17 bases between them. Germline V gene lookup returns CDR1 SGHDN and CDR2 FVKESK. The CDR3 extends over 13 amino acids. CDR3: CASSLEERVSQYF. The DNA for the CDR3 is TGTGCCAGCAGCCTAGAGGAGAGGGTAAGCCAGTACTTC.

V gene TRBV5-1 combines with J gene TRBJ2-3; possible D gene TRBD2, 6 bases. The CDR3 totals 17 residues. From germline, CDR1 is SGHRS and CDR2 YFSETQ. With 4 bases removed from V and 0 bases from J, the gap between germline ends came to 18 bases. The CDR3 spells CASSPRPGSGSTDTQYF. The DNA for the CDR3 is TGCGCCAGCAGCCCCCGCCCAGGGAGCGGGAGCACAGATACGCAGTATTTT.

A few counts support this clone. V usage is TRBV7-9 and J usage is TRBJ1-5; possibly TRBD1 for D (6 bases). This CDR3 spans 15 amino acids. Deletions cut 1 base from V and 4 bases from J, with 11 bases between. The germline gives CDR1 SEHNR, CDR2 FQNEAQ (reference sequence). The CDR3 DNA reads as TGTGCCAGCAGCTTAGGGGACACAAGAAATCAGCCCCAGCATTTT. Amino acid sequence: CASSLGDTRNQPQHF.

The chain employs TRBV30 and TRBJ1-4; 7 bases line up with TRBD1. This CDR3 spans 13 amino acids. CDR1 and CDR2 (germline): GTSNPN, SVGIG (reference sequence). V was pared by 4 bases and J by 3 bases, with 2 bases of the junction left unmatched. The DNA for the CDR3 is TGTGCCTGGACCGGGACAGCTAATGAAAAACTGTTTTTT. Amino acids: CAWTGTANEKLFF.

The chain carries TRBV28 and TRBJ2-7; 10 bases fit TRBD1. V was pared by 6 bases and J by 4 bases, with 9 bases of the junction left unmatched. Germline CDR1 is MDHEN and CDR2 is SYDVKM. There are 15 residues in the CDR3. CDR3 loop: CASRPRTGGSYEQYF. CDR3 bases: TGTGCCAGCAGGCCCCGGACAGGGGGGTCTTACGAGCAGTACTTC.

The chain employs TRBV6-1 and TRBJ2-5; D might be TRBD2 (5 bases). Germline assignment: CDR1 MNHNS and CDR2 SASEGT. The CDR3 is 14 amino acids. V dropped 3 bases and J dropped 4 bases, with 12 bases sitting between them. The CDR3 loop reads CASSDIRRGETQYF. The CDR3 DNA is TGTGCCAGCAGTGATATTAGACGGGGAGAGACCCAGTACTTC.

The V gene is TRBV28, the J gene TRBJ1-2, with a tentative D call TRBD1 (5 bases). The V end was cut by 3 bases, the J end by 4 bases, with 12 bases between. The V gene's germline CDR1 is MDHEN and CDR2 SYDVKM. CDR3 size: 14 residues. The CDR3 region is CASSFSGRTYGYTF. CDR3 nucleotide sequence: TGTGCCAGCAGTTTCTCAGGGCGGACCTATGGCTACACCTTC.

The gene calls are TRBV5-1 and TRBJ2-3; no reliable D call. The CDR3 has 13 amino acids. Germline CDR1 reads SGHRS; CDR2 reads YFSETQ. The ends were cut back, 0 bases at V and 8 bases at J, with 10 bases in the middle. CDR3 bases: TGCGCCAGCAGCTTGGGACAATCTGGTACGCAGTATTTT. This sequence encodes CASSLGQSGTQYF.

This clone was observed a handful of times. J is TRBJ2-7 and V is TRBV29-1; 11 bases align to TRBD2. There are 11 residues in the CDR3. The germline gives CDR1 SQVTM, CDR2 ANQGSEA. Trimming took 6 bases from V and 10 from J; bases not matched to a gene: 5. For the CDR3, the DNA is TGCAGCGTCGGGACTAGCGGATTTCAGTACTTC. It encodes CSVGTSGFQYF.

This chain connects TRBV10-3 to TRBJ2-1, with 8 bases lining up with TRBD1. Germline-derived CDR1 and CDR2 are ENHRY and SYGVKD. V trimming: 6 bases; J trimming: 8 bases; junction bases outside the gene matches: 3. CDR3 length: 12 residues. This chain's CDR3 is CAIRTTGDEQFF. The CDR3 DNA reads TGTGCCATCAGGACGACAGGGGATGAGCAGTTCTTC.

The rearrangement uses TRBV7-2 and TRBJ1-5; D is uncertain. Trimming cost V 4 bases and J 6 bases, with 13 bases left between them. The CDR3 has 14 residues. Per the germline V gene, CDR1 is SGHTA and CDR2 is FQGNSA. CDR3 sequence reads: CASSSQPYSQPQHF. The CDR3 DNA sequence: TGTGCCAGCAGCTCGCAACCCTATAGTCAGCCCCAGCATTTT.

This clone came up a few times. This chain connects TRBV25-1 to TRBJ2-2, with TRBD1 as a possible D gene (6 bases). Trimming shortened V by 6 bases and J by 1 base, and 15 bases separated the two germline ends. This CDR3 spans 16 amino acids. Germline V lookup: CDR1 MGHDK, CDR2 SYGVNS. The CDR3 spells CASRTSDSWNTGELFF. CDR3 nucleotide sequence: TGTGCCAGCAGAACCTCGGACAGCTGGAACACCGGGGAGCTGTTTTTT.

This clone came up a few times. V gene TRBV28 combines with J gene TRBJ2-5; 7 positions agree with TRBD2. CDR1 and CDR2 from the germline V gene are MDHEN and SYDVKM. This CDR3 is built from 15 residues. The junction had 11 bases not matched to a gene; V was cut back by 5 bases and J by 5 bases. CDR3 amino acids: CASSVAGADEETQYF. CDR3 in DNA: TGTGCCAGCAGTGTTGCGGGAGCGGATGAGGAGACCCAGTACTTC.

This clone was picked up a small number of times. The V call is TRBV19, the J call TRBJ2-5, with TRBD2 as a possible D gene (5 bases). CDR3 length equals 14 residues. The ends were cut back, 5 bases at V and 4 bases at J, with 14 bases in the middle. Germline CDR1 LNHDA, CDR2 SQIVND (reference sequence). The CDR3 sequence is CASSGSTRGETQYF. CDR3 sequence (DNA): TGTGCCAGTAGTGGGAGTACTAGAGGAGAGACCCAGTACTTC.

The chain uses TRBV19 and TRBJ2-7; D is unresolved. This CDR3 has 15 amino acids. The V and J ends lost 0 bases and 0 bases respectively, with 9 bases between them. Germline V gives CDR1 LNHDA, CDR2 SQIVND (reference sequence). CDR3 DNA sequence: TGTGCCAGTAGTATAGATCCGAGGAGCTCCTACGAGCAGTACTTC. The encoded protein is CASSIDPRSSYEQYF.

The rearrangement joins TRBV2 to TRBJ1-2; 8 bases are a match to TRBD1. This CDR3 has 15 residues. V was clipped by 2 bases and J by 8 bases; unmatched bases: 10. Germline-derived CDR1 and CDR2 are SNHLY and FYNNEI. The CDR3 sequence is CASSERDRSHRGYTF. DNA of the CDR3: TGTGCCAGCAGTGAAAGGGACAGGTCCCATCGGGGCTACACCTTC.

This chain joins TRBV9 and TRBJ1-2; 7 nucleotides match TRBD1. The ends lost 4 bases at V and 1 base at J; junction bases unmatched: 1. CDR1 SGDLS and CDR2 YYNGEE come from the germline V gene. The CDR3 contains 13 residues. The CDR3 region is CASSRDSNYGYTF. CDR3 sequence (DNA): TGTGCCAGCAGCCGGGACAGTAACTATGGCTACACCTTC.

This clone was counted only a few times. This chain joins TRBV7-2 and TRBJ2-7; 11 bases agree with TRBD1. With V trimmed by 5 bases and J by 4 bases, 10 bases remained unmatched. The CDR3 runs to 16 residues. Germline CDR1 is SGHTA and CDR2 is FQGNSA. CDR3 bases: TGTGCCAGCAGCCCAGGATTGGACAGGGGGCGATACGAGCAGTACTTC. It codes for CASSPGLDRGRYEQYF.

V is TRBV4-2 and J is TRBJ2-7; 10 nucleotides match TRBD1. CDR1 and CDR2 (germline): LGHNA, YNFKEQ. J gave up 2 bases and V 4 bases, and 14 bases lay outside the gene matches. The CDR3 is 18 residues long. CDR3 nucleotides: TGTGCCAGCAGCCGAAATCTGGGTCCGGGACAGGGGCCCTACGAGCAGTACTTC. It specifies CASSRNLGPGQGPYEQYF.

This chain connects TRBV5-4 to TRBJ2-1; D possibly corresponds to TRBD1 (5 bases). V was pared by 0 bases and J by 5 bases, with 9 bases between. Germline assignment: CDR1 SGHNT and CDR2 YYREEE (reference sequence). The CDR3 contains 14 residues. In DNA form, the CDR3 reads TGTGCCAGCAGCTTGGAAGAAGGGGACAATGAGCAGTTCTTC. Amino acid sequence: CASSLEEGDNEQFF.

The rearrangement links TRBV25-1 to TRBJ1-4, with D tentatively TRBD1 (6 bases). There are 12 residues in the CDR3. Trimming removed 4 bases from V and 14 bases from J, with 14 bases in between. Looked up from germline, CDR1 is MGHDK and CDR2 is SYGVNS. CDR3 region: CASSAYRVGLFF. The CDR3 DNA follows: TGTGCCAGCAGTGCGTACAGGGTAGGGCTGTTTTTT.

CDR3 sequence (DNA): TGCGCCAGCAGCTGGACAGCCCGCAAAAACATTCAGTACTTC. Its translation is CASSWTARKNIQYF. V usage is TRBV5-1 and J usage is TRBJ2-4, with D possibly TRBD1 on 6 matching bases. The ends were cut back, 3 bases at V and 3 bases at J, with 10 bases in the middle. This CDR3 comprises 14 residues. CDR1 is SGHRS, CDR2 YFSETQ, per germline.

This clone has a handful of counts. The chain is built from TRBV14 and TRBJ1-2, with 10 positions matching TRBD1. After removal of 4 bases from V and 4 bases from J, the junction contained 3 bases not matched to a gene. CDR1 SGHDN and CDR2 FVKESK come from the germline V gene. The CDR3 is made up of 14 amino acids. The CDR3 DNA sequence: TGTGCCAGCAGCCCAAGGACAGGGGGCTATGGCTACACCTTC. Encoded protein: CASSPRTGGYGYTF. The full variable domain, completed using reference TRBV14 and TRBJ1-2, is EAGVTQFPSHSVIEKGQTVTLRCDPISGHDNLYWYRRVMGKEIKFLLHFVKESKQDESGMPNNRFLAERTGGTYSTLKVQPAELEDSGVYFCASSPRTGGYGYTFGSGTRLTVV.